A selection of T cell receptor beta chains follows, all from one sample in a study of blood T cells in healthy people across ages. A single record per CDR3 protein comes from TCRdb applying MiXCR to the 5' RACE reads. This sample has roughly 2 million distinct CDR3 sequences; around half occur once, and the top ten carry approximately 2.1%. Sequencing was done on a sample of blood. These receptors originate from a woman in her forties in good health. Both conserved end residues are part of each CDR3. Fields, in order: D gene, CDR3 length, J gene, V gene, clone size, CDR3 DNA, CDR3 protein. The D gene is left open where the match is weak. Size tells how often a clone was seen (once, few, many) or the class of an expanded clone, and some rows leave it out.

TRBD1 | 11 | TRBJ2-7 | TRBV29-1 | - | TGCAGCGCCACAGGGGACGGCGAGCAGTACTTC | CSATGDGEQYF
- | 13 | TRBJ2-5 | TRBV29-1 | few | TGCAGCGCCCCTTGGGAGAGCCAAGAGACCCAGTACTTC | CSAPWESQETQYF
TRBD2 | 15 | TRBJ2-5 | TRBV5-1 | - | TGCGCCAGCAGCTTCATCGCGGGGGGGCTGGAGACCCAGTACTTC | CASSFIAGGLETQYF
TRBD1 | 14 | TRBJ1-2 | TRBV28 | - | TGTGCCAGCAGGCCCCCGGGACAGTTTAAAGGCTACACCTTC | CASRPPGQFKGYTF
TRBD1 | 18 | TRBJ2-7 | TRBV5-1 | - | TGCGCCAGCAGTTTTATTCTCTTAGGGACAGGGGAACCCTACGAGCAGTACTTC | CASSFILLGTGEPYEQYF
- | 15 | TRBJ2-2 | TRBV2 | - | TGTGCCAGCAGTGGATCGGGACTGGTGACCGGGGAGCTGTTTTTT | CASSGSGLVTGELFF
TRBD1 | 15 | TRBJ1-2 | TRBV6-6 | few | TGTGCCAGCAGGGGACGGACAGGGCCTAACTATGGCTACACCTTC | CASRGRTGPNYGYTF
TRBD2 | 16 | TRBJ2-3 | TRBV15 | - | TGTGCCACCAGCAGAGAGAGTGGGAGGGTCCCAGATACGCAGTATTTT | CATSRESGRVPDTQYF
TRBD2 | 11 | TRBJ2-3 | TRBV20-1 | - | TGCAGTGCTAGTAGCGGGGGGGCTCAGTATTTT | CSASSGGAQYF
- | 11 | TRBJ2-5 | TRBV20-1 | - | TGCAGTGCAGGGGTATGGGGGACCCAGTACTTC | CSAGVWGTQYF
- | 15 | TRBJ2-7 | TRBV4-1 | - | TGCGCCAGCAGCCAAGGGATTCAGAGTGCCTACGAGCAGTACTTC | CASSQGIQSAYEQYF
- | 12 | TRBJ2-3 | TRBV6-2/TRBV6-3 | - | TGTGCCCACCGTGGCAGCACAGATACGCAGTATTTT | CAHRGSTDTQYF
- | 16 | TRBJ1-2 | TRBV4-2 | - | TGTGCCAGCAGCCAAGATTACCACAGTGAGAACTATGGCTACACCTTC | CASSQDYHSENYGYTF
- | 14 | TRBJ1-2 | TRBV29-1 | - | TGCAGCGTGCCTATGGCCGCTGCTCGTTCGGGCTACACCTTC | CSVPMAAARSGYTF
TRBD1 | 15 | TRBJ1-4 | TRBV12-3/TRBV12-4 | once | TGTGCCAGCAGTTTAGGGACAGGGGGCCCTGAAAAACTGTTTTTT | CASSLGTGGPEKLFF
TRBD2 | 18 | TRBJ2-1 | TRBV15 | - | TGTGCCACCAGCAGGGAATATGAACTAGCGGGCGGCGACAATGAGCAGTTCTTC | CATSREYELAGGDNEQFF
- | 13 | TRBJ1-2 | TRBV3-1 | few | TGTGCCAGCAGCCGTCTGGGTGGGATAGGCTACACCTTC | CASSRLGGIGYTF
- | 14 | TRBJ1-1 | TRBV7-2 | - | TGTGCCAGCAGCTTAGAAGGCTGGGACACTGAAGCTTTCTTT | CASSLEGWDTEAFF
- | 13 | TRBJ2-3 | TRBV10-3 | - | TGTGCCATCAGTGACCAAAGCACAGATACGCAGTATTTT | CAISDQSTDTQYF
- | 14 | TRBJ2-1 | TRBV12-3/TRBV12-4 | - | TGTGCCAGCCGTTTGGGGGGAATGGTGGATGAGCAGTTCTTC | CASRLGGMVDEQFF
- | 13 | TRBJ2-7 | TRBV20-1 | - | TGCAGTGCTAGAGATCCGCTAGGTCACGAGCAGTACTTC | CSARDPLGHEQYF
- | 13 | TRBJ2-7 | TRBV12-3/TRBV12-4 | - | TGTGCCAGCAGTTTAAGGGCTACCTACGAGCAGTACTTC | CASSLRATYEQYF
- | 11 | TRBJ2-1 | TRBV2 | few | TGTGCCAGGGGGGCGTTCAATGAGCAGTTCTTC | CARGAFNEQFF
- | 15 | TRBJ2-3 | TRBV5-1 | - | TGCGCCAGCAGCTTGGGGGCGGAATACACAGATACGCAGTATTTT | CASSLGAEYTDTQYF
- | 15 | TRBJ2-3 | TRBV7-2 | - | TGTGCCAGCACCTCGACAGGGAGGGGGACAGATACGCAGTATTTT | CASTSTGRGTDTQYF
TRBD1 | 14 | TRBJ1-5 | TRBV9 | - | TGTGCCAGCAGCGCTCGACAGGGCGATCAGCCCCAGCATTTT | CASSARQGDQPQHF
- | 14 | TRBJ2-1 | TRBV28 | few | TGTGCCAGCAGTTCTAGACAGAAATACAATGAGCAGTTCTTC | CASSSRQKYNEQFF
- | 13 | TRBJ2-3 | TRBV13 | - | TGTGCCAGCAGGCAGTACTCGGAGGATACGCAGTATTTT | CASRQYSEDTQYF
- | 14 | TRBJ2-3 | TRBV5-1 | many | TGTGCCAGCAGCTTAGGGGGTATCACAGATACGCAGTATTTT | CASSLGGITDTQYF
- | 14 | TRBJ2-5 | TRBV7-2 | few | TGTGCCAGCAGCTTCGGGGGAAACCAAGAGACCCAGTACTTC | CASSFGGNQETQYF
TRBD1 | 15 | TRBJ1-6 | TRBV7-2 | - | TGTGCCAGCAGCTTAGGACAGGGCCTTTATTCACCCCTCCACTTT | CASSLGQGLYSPLHF
TRBD1 | 12 | TRBJ1-4 | TRBV9 | - | TGTGCCAGCGCGCCAGGGGGAGAAAAACTGTTTTTT | CASAPGGEKLFF
TRBD2 | 15 | TRBJ2-3 | TRBV5-6 | - | TGTGCCAGCAGCTTGGGGACTAGACTAGCAGATACGCAGTATTTT | CASSLGTRLADTQYF
- | 15 | TRBJ2-1 | TRBV7-3 | - | TGTGCCAGCAGCCCAAGTACAGGATTCTACAATGAGCAGTTCTTC | CASSPSTGFYNEQFF
TRBD1 | 15 | TRBJ2-1 | TRBV6-6 | - | TGTGCCACCACAGCCGGGACAGAGATCCACAATGAGCAGTTCTTC | CATTAGTEIHNEQFF
- | 15 | TRBJ2-1 | TRBV12-3/TRBV12-4 | - | TGTGCCAGCAGGCTCCTTCGGGGGGCTGGGAATGAGCAGTTCTTC | CASRLLRGAGNEQFF
TRBD2 | 15 | TRBJ2-7 | TRBV28 | - | TGTGCCAGCAGTCGCCACCAAAGCGGGGGCGACGAGCAGTACTTC | CASSRHQSGGDEQYF
- | 15 | TRBJ1-2 | TRBV7-2 | - | TGTACCAGCAGCTTAGTGGCAGGGATACGGGATGGCTACACCTTC | CTSSLVAGIRDGYTF
- | 16 | TRBJ2-3 | TRBV5-1 | - | TGCGCCAGCAGCTTGGCCAATAGCGGCCGTGCAGATACGCAGTATTTT | CASSLANSGRADTQYF
TRBD2 | 19 | TRBJ2-3 | TRBV6-1 | - | TGTGCCAGCAGTCCAGGACGACCAACGACTAGCGGGGGGGCAGATACGCAGTATTTT | CASSPGRPTTSGGADTQYF
TRBD1 | 13 | TRBJ1-2 | TRBV7-2 | few | TGTGCCAGCAGCCTAACAGGGGCTGCTGGCTACACCTTC | CASSLTGAAGYTF
- | 14 | TRBJ2-7 | TRBV12-3/TRBV12-4 | - | TGTGCCAGCAGTTTATGGGGGGTTACCTACGAGCAGTACTTC | CASSLWGVTYEQYF